This T cell receptor beta chain emerged from a study of blood T cell repertoires in COVID-19. Profiled with immunoSEQ multiplex PCR; TCRdb holds only in-frame clones, not every one. The sample consists of about 300,000 clones, 85% to 90% of them appearing once. The V gene's germline CDR1 is SGHTA and CDR2 FQGNSA. With 1 base clipped from V and 5 bases from J, the junction kept 7 bases outside the gene matches. This CDR3 is 16 amino acids long. Sequencing was done on a sample of PBMCs or T cells enriched from blood (not recorded which). This clonotype was sampled from a man aged 25 to 40 who had recovered from COVID-19. The genes are TRBV7-2 and TRBJ2-3, with 9 bases matching TRBD2. This CDR3 reads CASSLVGGGAQDTQYF. In nucleotides, the CDR3 is TGTGCCAGCAGCTTAGTAGGCGGGGGGGCCCAAGATACGCAGTATTTT.